This TCR beta chain was captured by sequencing in a study of neurological immune-mediated disorders. The table lists this clonotype with many counts. TCRdb passed the 5' RACE reads through MiXCR, listing each CDR3 protein once. The sample has fewer than 25,000 distinct CDR3 sequences, roughly a tenth seen once. Where libraries were unsorted, they were derived from 2 million PBMCs stored at -80 degrees C. Trimming left V 2 bases short and J 0 bases short, with 5 bases between. The germline CDR1 and CDR2 sequences are LNHDA and SQIVND (reference sequence). The CDR3 loop spans 13 amino acids. The sample taken for sequencing was PBMCs. The chain employs TRBV19 and TRBJ2-7, with D hard to call. This clonotype originated in a woman in her fifties or sixties with HTLV-1-associated myelopathy (HAM/TSP). CDR3 sequence reads: CASSIQNSYEQYF. The CDR3 nucleotides are TGTGCCAGTAGTATACAGAACTCCTACGAGCAGTACTTC.